The 32 T cell receptor beta chains listed next were all sequenced from one sample in a study of blood T cells in healthy people across ages (dated by TCRdb to between 2015 and 2016). Preparation of the library involved 5' RACE. Instrument on record: Illumina HiSeq 2500. A second 7 to 11 cycle PCR used a sample-barcoded 5' primer and a J-beta primer mix. TCRdb trimmed public reads at Q25 via fastp, called clones via MiXCR and kept in-frame beta chains. When rows share a CDR3 protein, they turn into one entry using the most common DNA and genes. The sample data list about 1.4 million distinct CDR3 sequences, and around 55% of these were observed just once. The top ten clonotypes cover over 5.5% of the sample. The sample taken for sequencing was blood. The receptors here all came from a man between 18 and 29 years old in good health.

The chain joins TRBV6-5 to TRBJ2-4; D is ambiguous. Trimming removed 7 bases at V and 0 bases at J, with 16 bases between. Per germline, CDR1 MNHEY and CDR2 SVGAGI. CDR3 length: 16 residues. The CDR3: CASTPRHALAKNIQYF. The CDR3, as DNA: TGTGCCAGCACTCCCCGCCATGCGTTAGCCAAAAACATTCAGTACTTC.

V and J are TRBV7-9 and TRBJ2-7, with 7 bases aligning to TRBD1. The length of the CDR3 is 15 residues. Germline lookup yields CDR1 SEHNR and CDR2 FQNEAQ (reference sequence). Trimming cost V 3 bases and J 3 bases; bases outside gene matches: 8. CDR3 amino acids: CASSLHRDRDYEQYF. In DNA, the CDR3 is TGTGCCAGCAGCTTGCATAGGGACAGAGACTACGAGCAGTACTTC.

The chain is built from TRBV7-6 and TRBJ2-7, with D possibly matching TRBD1 (6 bases). Per the germline V gene, CDR1 is SGHVS and CDR2 is FNYEAQ. The CDR3 contains 15 residues. Trimming took off 5 bases at V and 0 bases at J, with 14 bases between the two ends. Here the CDR3 DNA reads TGTGCCAGCAGCCCAGAAACAGGGAACTCCTACGAGCAGTACTTC. Its protein is CASSPETGNSYEQYF.

This clonotype was found a few times. The V and J genes are TRBV29-1 and TRBJ2-1, with 12 bases matching TRBD2. Matching the DNA end better, TRBJ2-7 makes the J call doubtful. Looked up from germline, CDR1 is SQVTM and CDR2 is ANQGSEA. The CDR3 spans 13 residues. The CDR3 sequence: CSVGTSGKYEQYF. CDR3 in DNA: TGCAGCGTTGGGACTAGCGGGAAGTACGAGCAGTACTTC.

The chain has TRBV5-1 and TRBJ1-1, with a possible D match to TRBD1 (5 bases). Trimming removed 5 bases at V and 5 bases at J, with 13 bases between. Germline CDR1 is SGHRS and CDR2 is YFSETQ. The CDR3 length is 13 residues. In nucleotides, the CDR3 is TGCGCCAGCAGTGACGGGGGACTAACTGAAGCTTTCTTT. Its translation is CASSDGGLTEAFF.

This chain joins TRBV2 and TRBJ2-7; the match to TRBD1 covers 10 bases. The CDR3 spans 13 residues. Germline V gives CDR1 SNHLY, CDR2 FYNNEI. J was trimmed by 6 bases and V by 6 bases; bases with no gene match: 5. This CDR3 reads CASRGTGAGEQYF. The CDR3 DNA reads TGTGCCAGCAGAGGGACAGGGGCTGGCGAGCAGTACTTC.

The chain combines TRBV7-2 with TRBJ2-5; TRBD2 aligns across 9 bases. The J call may be wrong; the DNA end is better matched by TRBJ2-7. Germline-derived CDR1 and CDR2 are SGHTA and FQGNSA. This CDR3 is built from 17 residues. The CDR3 nucleotides are TGTGCCAGCAGCTTAGTGTTGGGGACTAGCAAATTCTACGAGCAGTACTTC. It yields the protein CASSLVLGTSKFYEQYF.

CDR3: CASSSQEPDRDKYNEQFF. The CDR3 coding sequence is TGTGCCAGCAGTTCTCAAGAGCCGGACAGGGACAAATACAATGAGCAGTTCTTC. J is TRBJ2-1 and V is TRBV12-3 or TRBV12-4; 8 positions match TRBD1. J was trimmed by 4 bases and V by 4 bases; bases with no gene match: 15. The CDR3 runs 18 residues.

This clonotype has more than one count but fewer than ten. This chain links TRBV7-9 with TRBJ1-1; weak D call: TRBD1 (5 bases). The CDR3 extends over 12 amino acids. Deletions cut 5 bases from V and 9 bases from J, with 13 bases between. Per germline, CDR1 SEHNR and CDR2 FQNEAQ (reference sequence). CDR3 in amino acids: CASSPPGVQAFF. CDR3 nucleotides: TGTGCCAGCAGCCCCCCGGGGGTACAAGCTTTCTTT.

Only a few counts were recorded for this clonotype. This chain uses TRBV4-2 with TRBJ2-7; 7 nucleotides match TRBD1. The CDR3 sequence is 14 residues long. V dropped 1 base and J dropped 2; count of bases not matched to a gene: 2. The germline V gene encodes CDR1 LGHNA and CDR2 YNFKEQ. CDR3 nucleotides: TGTGCCAGCAGCCAAGCTGGACAGGCCTACGAGCAGTACTTC. This codes for CASSQAGQAYEQYF.

The chain is built from TRBV4-1 and TRBJ1-5, with a possible D match to TRBD1 (5 bases). The germline V gene encodes CDR1 MGHRA and CDR2 YSYEKL. V lost 4 bases and J lost 0, with 13 bases in between. The CDR3 sequence is 16 residues long. CDR3 nucleotide sequence: TGCGCCAGCAGCCCCTGGGGCGGCAATAGCAATCAGCCCCAGCATTTT. It translates to CASSPWGGNSNQPQHF.

CDR3 protein: CATSSLPGQGAEADTQYF. In DNA, the CDR3 is TGTGCCACCAGCAGCCTCCCGGGACAGGGGGCAGAAGCAGATACGCAGTATTTT. The V and J genes are TRBV15 and TRBJ2-3; 12 nucleotides agree with TRBD1. The germline V gene encodes CDR1 LNHNV and CDR2 YYDKDF (reference sequence). J gave up 4 bases and V 3 bases, and 11 bases lay outside the gene matches. The CDR3 length is 18 residues.

The rearrangement joins TRBV12-3 or TRBV12-4 to TRBJ2-1, with 10 bases aligning to TRBD2. There are 16 residues in the CDR3. V shed 5 bases and J 9 bases; nucleotides not matched to a gene: 13. The chain's CDR3 is CASSPNTSGMGGEQFF. Here the CDR3 DNA reads TGTGCCAGCAGTCCAAATACTAGCGGGATGGGCGGTGAGCAGTTCTTC.

This clonotype was seen more than once but under ten times. The chain is built from TRBV12-3 or TRBV12-4 and TRBJ1-6; D ambiguous. CDR3 length: 12 amino acids. With 3 bases removed from V and 10 bases from J, the gap between germline ends came to 7 bases. In DNA, the CDR3 is TGTGCCAGCAGTTTCCACCCCTCACCCCTCCACTTT. It specifies CASSFHPSPLHF.

Here the CDR3 reads CASTKQELSYNEQFF. The CDR3 DNA follows: TGTGCCAGCACCAAACAGGAGCTCTCCTACAATGAGCAGTTCTTC. The chain joins TRBV2 to TRBJ2-1, with D perhaps TRBD1 (5 bases). Germline values: CDR1 SNHLY, CDR2 FYNNEI. Trimming pared 7 bases from V and 0 bases from J, leaving 13 bases between. This CDR3 contains 15 residues.

This sequence joins TRBV7-9 and TRBJ1-6; no definite D call. Trimming pared 1 base from V and 5 bases from J, leaving 6 bases between. CDR1 is SEHNR, CDR2 FQNEAQ, per germline (reference sequence). The CDR3 runs 14 residues. The CDR3 DNA is TGTGCCAGCAGCTTAGACAGTGATAATTCACCCCTCCACTTT. Its protein is CASSLDSDNSPLHF.

This chain links TRBV6-5 with TRBJ1-6; 7 nucleotides line up with TRBD1. Germline V gene lookup returns CDR1 MNHEY and CDR2 SVGAGI. Trimming at V came to 6 bases and at J to 9 bases, leaving 8 bases not matched to a gene. The CDR3 extends over 14 amino acids. CDR3 sequence reads: CASSGPSGGSPLHF. CDR3 DNA sequence: TGTGCCAGCAGCGGTCCCTCAGGGGGTTCACCCCTCCACTTT.

This chain links TRBV6-5 with TRBJ1-1; perhaps TRBD1 as D (6 bases). In germline, CDR1 is MNHEY, CDR2 SVGAGI. This CDR3 region has 14 residues. The V end was cut by 5 bases, the J end by 4 bases, with 14 bases between. The CDR3 reads CASSDAGESTEAFF. DNA for the CDR3: TGTGCCAGCAGTGATGCAGGGGAGAGCACTGAAGCTTTCTTT.

This clonotype was seen once. The chain employs TRBV14 and TRBJ1-6; 7 bases are shared with TRBD1. Germline V lookup: CDR1 SGHDN, CDR2 FVKESK. The junction had 6 bases not matched to a gene; V was cut back by 1 base and J by 9 bases. This CDR3 has 15 amino acids. Here the CDR3 reads CASSQGTRGRSPLHF. CDR3 in DNA: TGTGCCAGCAGCCAAGGCACGAGGGGGCGTTCACCCCTCCACTTT.

The chain joins TRBV4-1 to TRBJ2-3; D gene ambiguous. V lost 4 bases to trimming and J lost 3 bases, with 14 bases between them. The length of the CDR3 is 15 residues. Germline assignment: CDR1 MGHRA and CDR2 YSYEKL. The CDR3 sequence: CASSPDHITTDTQYF. The CDR3 DNA reads TGCGCCAGCAGCCCGGATCATATAACGACAGATACGCAGTATTTT.

V and J are TRBV4-1 and TRBJ1-3; D is unclear. Trimming took 3 bases from V and 1 from J, leaving 10 bases between them. CDR1 is MGHRA, CDR2 YSYEKL, per germline. The CDR3 totals 15 residues. CDR3 in amino acids: CASSQEPTSGNTIYF. CDR3 bases: TGCGCCAGCAGCCAGGAGCCGACGTCTGGAAACACCATATATTTT.

V and J are TRBV4-1 and TRBJ1-4, with TRBD1 matching over 9 bases. V shed 3 bases, J shed 8 bases, and the junction held 7 bases outside the gene matches. The CDR3 extends over 15 amino acids. The germline gives CDR1 MGHRA, CDR2 YSYEKL. CDR3 sequence reads: CASSQMDRGEEKLFF. The CDR3 region has the DNA TGCGCCAGCAGCCAGATGGACAGGGGAGAGGAAAAACTGTTTTTT.

The chain recombines TRBV10-3 with TRBJ2-7, with D maybe TRBD1 (5 bases). The end of the DNA is better explained by TRBJ2-4, so the J call may be wrong. Germline lookup yields CDR1 ENHRY and CDR2 SYGVKD. CDR3 length: 12 amino acids. The CDR3 is CATGQDSDIQYF. CDR3 in DNA: TGTGCCACAGGGCAAGATAGTGACATTCAGTACTTC.

The chain links TRBV6-5 to TRBJ1-1; perhaps TRBD1 as D (6 bases). Trimming stripped 5 bases from V and 11 bases from J, with 18 bases between. Germline CDR1 MNHEY, CDR2 SVGAGI. The CDR3 contains 13 residues. The CDR3 is CASSERQELTAFF. CDR3 nucleotide sequence: TGTGCCAGCAGTGAACGACAGGAGTTAACGGCTTTCTTT.

Points on this clonotype: A read error is possible here, since a much larger clone lies one base away. V gene TRBV29-1 combines with J gene TRBJ2-5; possibly TRBD2 for D (6 bases). Germline loops: CDR1 SQVTM, CDR2 ANQGSEA. CDR3 length equals 14 residues. The V end lost 8 bases, the J end lost 11 bases, and 27 bases lay between the germline ends. The CDR3 reads CSSTSPLLDNEQYF. The CDR3 nucleotides read TGCAGCAGCACTAGCCCCCTTCTCGACAATGAGCAGTACTTC.

The chain is built from TRBV7-2 and TRBJ2-1, with D possibly being TRBD1 (5 bases). V lost 2 bases and J 4 bases, leaving 12 bases between the germline ends. This CDR3 is built from 15 residues. The V gene's germline CDR1 is SGHTA and CDR2 FQGNSA. CDR3 sequence: CASSLMGRWYNEQFF. The CDR3 bases are TGTGCCAGCAGCTTAATGGGGCGGTGGTACAATGAGCAGTTCTTC.

A few counts support this clonotype. The chain joins TRBV12-3 or TRBV12-4 to TRBJ1-1; D possibly corresponds to TRBD1 (6 bases). Trimming removed 5 bases at V and 1 base at J, with 11 bases between. The CDR3 sequence is 14 residues long. DNA for the CDR3: TGTGCCAGCAGTGAGGGACACCCGAACACTGAAGCTTTCTTT. This codes for CASSEGHPNTEAFF.

The chain carries TRBV20-1 and TRBJ2-5, with TRBD2 as a possible D gene (6 bases). Between the trimmed V and J ends, which lost 5 bases and 3 bases, there was a span of 13 bases. Germline V gives CDR1 DFQATT, CDR2 SNEGSKA (reference sequence). CDR3 size: 13 residues. CDR3 nucleotide sequence: TGCAGTGCTTCCTCGGGACTCAAAGAGACCCAGTACTTC. Protein product: CSASSGLKETQYF.

This rearrangement joins TRBV11-2 to TRBJ1-4; no clear D. This CDR3 is built from 16 residues. The ends were cut back, 5 bases at V and 0 bases at J, with 13 bases in the middle. Per the germline V gene, CDR1 is SGHAT and CDR2 is FQNNGV. CDR3 nucleotides: TGTGCCAGCAGCCCAACCGTGACCGCAACTAATGAAAAACTGTTTTTT. The encoded protein is CASSPTVTATNEKLFF. The whole variable domain, remainder taken from reference TRBV11-2 and TRBJ1-4, is EAGVAQSPRYKIIEKRQSVAFWCNPISGHATLYWYQQILGQGPKLLIQFQNNGVVDDSQLPKDRFSAERLKGVDSTLKIQPAKLEDSAVYLCASSPTVTATNEKLFFGSGTQLSVL.

In its sample, this clonotype was seen many times. The CDR3 nucleotides read TGCAGCGTTGAAGCGGGAGAGACCCAGTACTTC. Translated: CSVEAGETQYF. The rearrangement joins TRBV29-1 to TRBJ2-5, with unresolved D. Trimming left V 1 base short and J 4 bases short, with 4 bases between. Germline lookup yields CDR1 SQVTM and CDR2 ANQGSEA. The CDR3 loop spans 11 amino acids.

Note on this clonotype: One end of the junction varies from germline; a read error may be responsible. The rearrangement uses TRBV15 and TRBJ1-2; D uncertain. Germline-derived CDR1 and CDR2 are LNHNV and YYDKDF (reference sequence). This CDR3 has 14 amino acids. CDR3 loop: CASSSSTRNYGYTF. CDR3 in DNA: TGTGCCAGCAGCTCCTCGACGAGGAACTATGGCTACACCTTC.

The V and J genes are TRBV6-2 or TRBV6-3 and TRBJ2-6; tentatively, D is TRBD1 (6 bases). This CDR3 region has 14 residues. CDR1 and CDR2 (germline): MNHEY, SVGEGT. The V and J ends lost 5 bases and 6 bases respectively, with 11 bases between them. CDR3 sequence: CASSNDRSANVLTF. For the CDR3, the DNA is TGTGCCAGCAGTAACGACAGGTCGGCCAACGTCCTGACTTTC.